The 9 T cell receptor beta chains listed next were all sequenced from one sample in a study of T cell responses to AZD1222 COVID-19 vaccine. The data were produced by immunoSEQ multiplex PCR, yet TCRdb's version contains in-frame clones alone and is incomplete. The sample carries 130,000 to 150,000 clones, approximately 90% recorded once. Sequencing used peripheral blood, obtained on day 0 of AZD1222 vaccination. The receptors here all came from an adult in good health.

This clone was counted only a few times. This rearrangement joins TRBV19 to TRBJ1-4; D remains unclear. The germline gives CDR1 LNHDA, CDR2 SQIVND (reference sequence). The V end lost 2 bases, the J end lost 0 bases, and 16 bases lay between the germline ends. CDR3 size: 18 residues. CDR3 sequence (DNA): TGTGCCAGTAGTATATTTGGCAGGTCCTTTGCAACTAATGAAAAACTGTTTTTT. Translation gives CASSIFGRSFATNEKLFF.

The chain recombines TRBV10-1 with TRBJ2-4, with D maybe TRBD1 (5 bases). V lost 6 bases, J lost 0 bases, and 12 bases lay in between. The CDR3 is made up of 15 amino acids. Germline V gene data show CDR1 as WNHNN and CDR2 as SYGVQD (reference sequence). The CDR3 DNA follows: TGCGCCAGCAGAGGGGATGCCTTAGCCAAAAACATTCAGTACTTC. This encodes CASRGDALAKNIQYF.

The chain recombines TRBV6-5 with TRBJ1-1; D not resolved. Trimming shortened V by 6 bases and J by 1 base, and 6 bases separated the two germline ends. There are 12 residues in the CDR3. CDR1 MNHEY and CDR2 SVGAGI come from the germline V gene. The CDR3, as DNA: TGTGCCAGCAGCCACCAGAACACTGAAGCTTTCTTT. This gives the protein CASSHQNTEAFF.

The V call is TRBV3-1 (or the pseudogene TRBV3-2), the J call TRBJ2-3, with 9 bases lining up with TRBD2. In germline, CDR1 is LGHDT, CDR2 YNNKEL (reference sequence). This CDR3 is built from 17 residues. V dropped 4 bases and J dropped 2; count of bases not matched to a gene: 10. The CDR3 here is CASSPARIAGATDTQYF. The CDR3 DNA sequence: TGTGCCAGCAGCCCTGCCAGGATAGCGGGGGCCACAGATACGCAGTATTTT.

The chain has TRBV29-1 and TRBJ1-5, with D maybe TRBD1 (6 bases). The germline V and J ends were trimmed by 7 bases and 2 bases, with 18 bases remaining between them. The CDR3 totals 15 residues. In germline, CDR1 is SQVTM, CDR2 ANQGSEA. The CDR3 loop is CSAGMGAGGNQPQHF. CDR3 nucleotide sequence: TGCAGCGCAGGAATGGGGGCGGGTGGCAATCAGCCCCAGCATTTT.

The chain joins TRBV9 to TRBJ2-5; 12 bases are a match to TRBD2. The junction had 5 bases not matched to a gene; V was cut back by 4 bases and J by 1 base. CDR1 and CDR2 (germline): SGDLS, YYNGEE. CDR3 size: 16 residues. CDR3 in DNA: TGTGCCAGCAGCCGACTAGCGGGGGCGTCCCAAGAGACCCAGTACTTC. It yields the protein CASSRLAGASQETQYF.

The chain couples TRBV4-1 to TRBJ1-1; D is undetermined. The V and J ends lost 4 bases and 6 bases respectively, with 12 bases between them. The germline gives CDR1 MGHRA, CDR2 YSYEKL. The CDR3 totals 13 residues. The CDR3 is CASSLRAPSEAFF. The CDR3 DNA reads TGCGCCAGCAGCCTACGGGCCCCCTCTGAAGCTTTCTTT.

The chain uses TRBV5-1 and TRBJ1-5; possible D gene TRBD1, 5 bases. Per germline, CDR1 SGHRS and CDR2 YFSETQ. The CDR3 spans 15 residues. V lost 0 bases and J lost 4, with 11 bases in between. The CDR3 DNA sequence: TGCGCCAGCAGCTTGGAGTCCGGGGGGAATCAGCCCCAGCATTTT. This translates into CASSLESGGNQPQHF.

The CDR3 DNA reads as TGCGCCAGCGGAAGTTTTCGGGGCAGACCATATTCACCCCTCCACTTT. Translated, it gives CASGSFRGRPYSPLHF. The gene calls are TRBV23-1 and TRBJ1-6, with D possibly being TRBD1 (5 bases). TRBV23-1 is an ORF, and what it does is uncertain. The CDR3 runs 16 residues. V shed 8 bases and J shed 8 bases, with 22 bases lying between them.